These 7 T cell receptor beta chains share one sample of origin, sequenced in a study of blood T cells in healthy people across ages. Through a sample-barcoded 5' primer and a J-beta primer mix, a second PCR was run for roughly 7 to 12 cycles. Each CDR3 protein is one row after TCRdb ran MiXCR on the 5' RACE reads. The table shows 2 million or so distinct CDR3 sequences, with 49% occurring only once. Input material: blood. The receptors were gathered from a woman aged 40 to 50 in good health.

CDR3 sequence (DNA): TGTGCCAGCAGCGTAGACTGGGGGCCAGATACGCAGTATTTT. It encodes CASSVDWGPDTQYF. The chain has TRBV9 and TRBJ2-3; possibly TRBD1 for D (6 bases). With 0 bases removed from V and 4 bases from J, the gap between germline ends came to 9 bases. CDR1 and CDR2 from the germline V gene are SGDLS and YYNGEE. The CDR3 sequence is 14 residues long.

J is TRBJ1-2 and V is TRBV29-1; the match to TRBD1 covers 7 bases. Germline V lookup: CDR1 SQVTM, CDR2 ANQGSEA. The J segment lost 2 bases and the V segment lost 4 bases, leaving 7 bases of the junction unmatched. This CDR3 spans 14 amino acids. CDR3 bases: TGCAGCGTTGGGGCAGGGGGACAGAACTATGGCTACACCTTC. It yields the protein CSVGAGGQNYGYTF.

The chain joins TRBV5-6 to TRBJ2-1; 8 nucleotides agree with TRBD2. This CDR3 region has 16 residues. The germline V gene has CDR1 SGHDT and CDR2 YYEEEE. Trimming at V came to 5 bases and at J to 4 bases, leaving 11 bases not matched to a gene. In nucleotides, the CDR3 is TGTGCCAGCAGATCGAGCCCTAGCGGGCGATACAATGAGCAGTTCTTC. Translating it yields CASRSSPSGRYNEQFF. Full variable domain (rest looked up from reference TRBV5-6 and TRBJ2-1): DAGVTQSPTHLIKTRGQQVTLRCSPKSGHDTVSWYQQALGQGPQFIFQYYEEEERQRGNFPDRFSGHQFPNYSSELNVNALLLGDSALYLCASRSSPSGRYNEQFFGPGTRLTVL.

This clonotype came up a few times. This chain uses TRBV12-3 or TRBV12-4 with TRBJ2-7, with TRBD1 as a possible D gene (6 bases). The CDR3 totals 15 residues. Trimming left V 0 bases short and J 0 bases short, with 9 bases between. CDR3 DNA sequence: TGTGCCAGCAGTTTAGCCGGGACACCCTCCTACGAGCAGTACTTC. Residues: CASSLAGTPSYEQYF.

The V gene is TRBV3-1, the J gene TRBJ2-1; TRBD2 might be the D (6 bases). The V end lost 1 base, the J end lost 2 bases, and 9 bases lay between the germline ends. Germline assignment: CDR1 LGHDT and CDR2 YNNKEL (reference sequence). CDR3 length equals 15 residues. The CDR3 loop reads CASSQGAGTYNEQFF. The CDR3 DNA follows: TGTGCCAGCAGCCAAGGGGCGGGGACCTACAATGAGCAGTTCTTC.

The chain has TRBV6-1 and TRBJ2-3, with TRBD2 matching over 10 bases. CDR3 length equals 17 residues. The ends lost 5 bases at V and 0 bases at J; junction bases unmatched: 8. Germline CDR1 is MNHNS and CDR2 is SASEGT. CDR3 coding DNA: TGTGCCAGCAGTACACCTAGCGGGGGCCTTAGCACAGATACGCAGTATTTT. Translating it yields CASSTPSGGLSTDTQYF.

The rearrangement joins TRBV28 to TRBJ2-3; perhaps D is TRBD1 or TRBD2 (5 bases each). The CDR3 extends over 15 amino acids. With 2 bases removed from V and 4 bases from J, the gap between germline ends came to 13 bases. The V gene's germline CDR1 is MDHEN and CDR2 SYDVKM. In nucleotides, the CDR3 is TGTGCCAGCAGTTTACCTTTTCAGGGACCAGATACGCAGTATTTT. It specifies CASSLPFQGPDTQYF. The full variable domain, in which reference TRBV28 and TRBJ2-3 provide the parts outside the CDR3, is DVKVTQSSRYLVKRTGEKVFLECVQDMDHENMFWYRQDPGLGLRLIYFSYDVKMKEKGDIPEGYSVSREKKERFSLILESASTNQTSMYLCASSLPFQGPDTQYFGPGTRLTVL.